The TCR beta chain described here comes from a study of PD-L1 blockade in urothelial cancer. The investigators introduced synthetic TCR analog templates into each PCR as spikes. Here immunoSEQ multiplex PCR was the method, and the copy in TCRdb shows in-frame clones only, minus some. The sample includes more than 35,000 clones, approximately 86% of them seen just once. Time point indicated: pretreatment peripheral blood. The sample in question was PBMCs, obtained around atezolizumab (anti-PD-L1) treatment. The sequence was obtained from a man older than 75 with urothelial cancer.

The CDR3: CASSVGPGQSNYGYTF. The CDR3 DNA reads TGCGCCAGCAGCGTAGGACCGGGACAGTCTAACTATGGCTACACCTTC. The chain is built from TRBV5-1 and TRBJ1-2; the match to TRBD1 covers 7 bases. The CDR3 has 16 amino acids. CDR1 and CDR2 from the germline V gene are SGHRS and YFSETQ. J was trimmed by 0 bases and V by 4 bases; bases with no gene match: 9.